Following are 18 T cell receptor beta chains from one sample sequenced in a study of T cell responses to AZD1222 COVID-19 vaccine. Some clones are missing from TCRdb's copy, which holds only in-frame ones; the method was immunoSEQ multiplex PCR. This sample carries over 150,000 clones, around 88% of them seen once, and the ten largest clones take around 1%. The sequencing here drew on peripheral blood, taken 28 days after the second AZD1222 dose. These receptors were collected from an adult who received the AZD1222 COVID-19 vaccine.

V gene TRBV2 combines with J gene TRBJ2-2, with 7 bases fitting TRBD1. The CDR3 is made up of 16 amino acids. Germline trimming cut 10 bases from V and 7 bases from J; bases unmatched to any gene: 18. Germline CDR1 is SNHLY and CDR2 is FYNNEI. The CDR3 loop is CATLDLGQLQGGELFF. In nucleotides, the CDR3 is TGTGCCACCTTAGACCTGGGACAGCTCCAAGGCGGGGAGCTGTTTTTT.

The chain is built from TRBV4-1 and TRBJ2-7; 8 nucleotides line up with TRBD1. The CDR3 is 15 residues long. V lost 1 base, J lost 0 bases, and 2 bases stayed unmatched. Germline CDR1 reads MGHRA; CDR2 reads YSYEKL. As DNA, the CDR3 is TGCGCCAGCAGCCAAGTGGACAGGGCCTCCTACGAGCAGTACTTC. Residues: CASSQVDRASYEQYF.

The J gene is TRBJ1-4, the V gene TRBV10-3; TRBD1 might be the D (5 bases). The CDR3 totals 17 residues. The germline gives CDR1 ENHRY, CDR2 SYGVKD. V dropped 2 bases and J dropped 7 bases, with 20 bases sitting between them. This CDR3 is CAISERSFGTRPEKLFF. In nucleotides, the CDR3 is TGTGCCATCAGTGAGAGATCTTTCGGGACCCGACCTGAAAAACTGTTTTTT.

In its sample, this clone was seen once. The CDR3 loop is CASSYYEFAPLHF. The CDR3 DNA reads as TGTGCCAGCAGTTACTACGAGTTTGCACCCCTCCACTTT. The chain joins TRBV6-5 to TRBJ1-6; D not certain. The CDR3 loop spans 13 amino acids. V was cut by 1 base and J by 11 bases, with 9 bases left in between. CDR1 and CDR2 (germline): MNHEY, SVGAGI.

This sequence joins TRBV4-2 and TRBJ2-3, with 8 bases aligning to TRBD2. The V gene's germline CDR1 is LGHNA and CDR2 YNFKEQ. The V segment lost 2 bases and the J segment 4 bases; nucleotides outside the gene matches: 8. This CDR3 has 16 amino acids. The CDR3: CASSQNGGAGSDTQYF. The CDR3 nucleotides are TGTGCCAGCAGCCAAAACGGGGGGGCTGGTTCAGATACGCAGTATTTT.

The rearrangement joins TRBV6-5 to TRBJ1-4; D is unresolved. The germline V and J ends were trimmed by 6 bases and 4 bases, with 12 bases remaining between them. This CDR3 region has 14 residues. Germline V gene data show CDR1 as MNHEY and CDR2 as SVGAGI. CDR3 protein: CASRPGRLNEKLFF. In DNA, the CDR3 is TGTGCCAGCAGGCCTGGACGGCTTAATGAAAAACTGTTTTTT.

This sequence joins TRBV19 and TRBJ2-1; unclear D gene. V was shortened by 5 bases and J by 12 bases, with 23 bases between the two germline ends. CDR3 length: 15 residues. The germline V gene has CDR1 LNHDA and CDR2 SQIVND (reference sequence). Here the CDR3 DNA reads TGTGCCAGTAGTCCGCAGGTTCCAAGTCCCCCGGTGCAGTTCTTC. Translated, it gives CASSPQVPSPPVQFF. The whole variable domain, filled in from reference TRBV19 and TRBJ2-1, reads DGGITQSPKYLFRKEGQNVTLSCEQNLNHDAMYWYRQDPGQGLRLIYYSQIVNDFQKGDIAEGYSVSREKKESFPLTVTSAQKNPTAFYLCASSPQVPSPPVQFFGPGTRLTVL.

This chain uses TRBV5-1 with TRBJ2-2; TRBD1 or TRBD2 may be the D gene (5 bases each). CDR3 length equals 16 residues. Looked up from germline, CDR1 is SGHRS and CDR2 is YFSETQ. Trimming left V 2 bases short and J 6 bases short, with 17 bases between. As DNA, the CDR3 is TGCGCCAGCAGCTTCCTCCGGGGACGAGGGCCCGGGGAGCTGTTTTTT. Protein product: CASSFLRGRGPGELFF.

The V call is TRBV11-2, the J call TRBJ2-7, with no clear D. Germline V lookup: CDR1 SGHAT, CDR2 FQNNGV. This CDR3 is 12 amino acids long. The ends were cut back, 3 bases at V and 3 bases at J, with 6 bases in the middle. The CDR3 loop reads CASSFSLYEQYF. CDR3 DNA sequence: TGTGCCAGCAGCTTTTCCCTCTACGAGCAGTACTTC.

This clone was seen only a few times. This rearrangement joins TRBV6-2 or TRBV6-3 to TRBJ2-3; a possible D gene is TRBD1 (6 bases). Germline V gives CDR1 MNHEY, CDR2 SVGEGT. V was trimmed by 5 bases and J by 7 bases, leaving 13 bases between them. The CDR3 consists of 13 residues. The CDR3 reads CASSGTIGNTQYF. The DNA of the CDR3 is TGTGCCAGCAGTGGGACAATTGGGAATACGCAGTATTTT.

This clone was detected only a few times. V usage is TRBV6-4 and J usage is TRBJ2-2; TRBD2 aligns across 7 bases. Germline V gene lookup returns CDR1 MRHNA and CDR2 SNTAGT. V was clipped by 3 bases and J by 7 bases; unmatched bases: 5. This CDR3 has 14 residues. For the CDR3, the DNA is TGTGCCAGCAGTGATGGACTAGAGAACGGGGAGCTGTTTTTT. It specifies CASSDGLENGELFF.

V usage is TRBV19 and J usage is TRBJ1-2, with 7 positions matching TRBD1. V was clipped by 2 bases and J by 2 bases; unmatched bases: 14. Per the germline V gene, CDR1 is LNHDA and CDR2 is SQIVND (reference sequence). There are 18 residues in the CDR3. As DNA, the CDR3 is TGTGCCAGTAGTATAAGGGGACAGATTAGGGAAAAGAACTATGGCTACACCTTC. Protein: CASSIRGQIREKNYGYTF.

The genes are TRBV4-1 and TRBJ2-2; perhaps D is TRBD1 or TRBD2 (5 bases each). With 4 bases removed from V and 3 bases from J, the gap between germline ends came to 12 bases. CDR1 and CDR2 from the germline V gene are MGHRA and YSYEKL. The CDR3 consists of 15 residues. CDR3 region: CASSPGTAYTGELFF. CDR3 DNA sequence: TGCGCCAGCAGCCCCGGGACGGCATACACCGGGGAGCTGTTTTTT.

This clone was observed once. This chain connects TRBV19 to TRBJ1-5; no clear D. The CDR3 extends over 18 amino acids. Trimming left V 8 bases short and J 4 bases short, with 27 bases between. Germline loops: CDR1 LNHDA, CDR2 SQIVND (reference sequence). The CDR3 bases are TGTGCCAGTCGTCGCGGCGGAGGCAGGCGAAAAGCGAATCAGCCCCAGCATTTT. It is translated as CASRRGGGRRKANQPQHF.

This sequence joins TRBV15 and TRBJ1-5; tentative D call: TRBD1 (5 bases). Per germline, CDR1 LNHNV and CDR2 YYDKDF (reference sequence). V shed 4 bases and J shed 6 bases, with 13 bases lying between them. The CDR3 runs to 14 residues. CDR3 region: CATSNWGETQPQHF. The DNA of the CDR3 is TGTGCCACCAGCAATTGGGGGGAGACTCAGCCCCAGCATTTT.

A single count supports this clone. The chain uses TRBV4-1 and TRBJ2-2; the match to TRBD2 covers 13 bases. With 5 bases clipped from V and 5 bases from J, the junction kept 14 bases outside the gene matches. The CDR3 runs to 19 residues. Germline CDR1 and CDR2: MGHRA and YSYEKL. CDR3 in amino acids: CASSSGLAGAPGYTGELFF. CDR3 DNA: TGCGCCAGCAGCTCCGGACTAGCGGGGGCGCCGGGTTATACCGGGGAGCTGTTTTTT.

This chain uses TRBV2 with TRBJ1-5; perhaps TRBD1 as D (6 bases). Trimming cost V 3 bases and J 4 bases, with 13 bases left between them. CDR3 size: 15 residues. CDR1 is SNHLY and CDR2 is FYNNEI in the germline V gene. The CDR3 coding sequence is TGTGCCAGCAGTGACGTACAGGGACTGAATCAGCCCCAGCATTTT. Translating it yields CASSDVQGLNQPQHF.

For the CDR3, the DNA is TGTGCCATCAGTGAGTTAGGGCCCGGGGAGCTGTTTTTT. Translation: CAISELGPGELFF. V is TRBV10-3 and J is TRBJ2-2, with D unresolved. Germline lookup yields CDR1 ENHRY and CDR2 SYGVKD. The CDR3 loop spans 13 amino acids. Trimming took off 1 base at V and 6 bases at J, with 6 bases between the two ends.